This T cell receptor beta chain was found in a study of post-analysis software for immune sequencing data. Study-level information: Courses of disease covered relapsing-remitting, secondary progressive and progressive-relapsing multiple sclerosis. Study-wide findings and caveats: Samples from one preparation batch, clustered by F measure, grouped strongly together. Patients used about five TRBV segments, including TRBV5-6, TRBV5-1 and TRBV20-1, more often than controls.

With respect to this clonotype: Its antigen is not identified.

Unique molecular identifiers featured in each of the TCR beta cDNA libraries. TCRdb re-called the PCR reads with MiXCR, one entry per CDR3 protein. The table records about 540,000 distinct CDR3 sequences, around 36% of them present only once. V was clipped by 3 bases and J by 4 bases, with 9 bases between them. This CDR3 has 13 amino acids. The V and J genes are TRBV12-3 or TRBV12-4 and TRBJ1-2; D gene uncertain. Sequencing used blood. This clonotype was obtained from a girl aged 2-17 years with multiple sclerosis. The CDR3 region is CASSFRSAYGYTF. The CDR3 coding sequence is TGTGCCAGCAGTTTCAGGAGCGCCTATGGCTACACCTTC.